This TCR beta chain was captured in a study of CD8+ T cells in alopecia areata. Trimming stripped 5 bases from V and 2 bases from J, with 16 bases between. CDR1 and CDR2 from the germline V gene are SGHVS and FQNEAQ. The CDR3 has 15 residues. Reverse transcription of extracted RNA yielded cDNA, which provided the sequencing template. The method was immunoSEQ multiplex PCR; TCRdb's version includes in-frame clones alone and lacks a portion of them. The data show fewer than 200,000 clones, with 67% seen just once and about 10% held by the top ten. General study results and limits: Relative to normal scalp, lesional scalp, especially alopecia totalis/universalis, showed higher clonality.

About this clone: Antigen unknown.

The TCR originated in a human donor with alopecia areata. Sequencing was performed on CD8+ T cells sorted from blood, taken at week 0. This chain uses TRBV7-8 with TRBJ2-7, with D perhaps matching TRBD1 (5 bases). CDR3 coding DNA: TGTGCCAGCAGCCCAACCCCAGGGAAGACCTACGAGCAGTACTTC. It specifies CASSPTPGKTYEQYF. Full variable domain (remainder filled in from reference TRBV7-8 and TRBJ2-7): GAGVSQSPRYKVAKRGQDVALRCDPISGHVSLFWYQQALGQGPEFLTYFQNEAQLDKSGLPSDRFFAERPEGSVSTLKIQRTQQEDSAVYLCASSPTPGKTYEQYFGPGTRLTVT.